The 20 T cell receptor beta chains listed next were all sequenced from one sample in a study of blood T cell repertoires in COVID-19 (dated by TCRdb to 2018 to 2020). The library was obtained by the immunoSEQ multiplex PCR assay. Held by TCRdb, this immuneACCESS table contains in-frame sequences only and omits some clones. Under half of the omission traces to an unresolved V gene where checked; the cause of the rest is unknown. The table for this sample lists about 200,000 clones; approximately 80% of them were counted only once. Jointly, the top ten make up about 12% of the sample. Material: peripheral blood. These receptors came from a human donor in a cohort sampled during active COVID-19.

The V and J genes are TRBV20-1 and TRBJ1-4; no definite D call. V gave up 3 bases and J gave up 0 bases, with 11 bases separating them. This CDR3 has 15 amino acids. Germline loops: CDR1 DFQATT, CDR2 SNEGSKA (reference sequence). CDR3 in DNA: TGCAGTGCTAGTCCATACAGTGCAACTAATGAAAAACTGTTTTTT. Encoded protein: CSASPYSATNEKLFF.

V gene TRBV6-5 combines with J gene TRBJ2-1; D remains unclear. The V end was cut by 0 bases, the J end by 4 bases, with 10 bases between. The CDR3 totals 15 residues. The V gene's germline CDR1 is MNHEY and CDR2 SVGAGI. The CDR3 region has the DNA TGTGCCAGCAGTTACTCCCCCAGGTCATACAATGAGCAGTTCTTC. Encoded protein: CASSYSPRSYNEQFF.

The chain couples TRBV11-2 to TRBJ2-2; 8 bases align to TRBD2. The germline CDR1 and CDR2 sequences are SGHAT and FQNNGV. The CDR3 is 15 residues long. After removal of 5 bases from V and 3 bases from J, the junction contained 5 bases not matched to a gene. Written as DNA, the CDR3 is TGTGCCAGCAGCCCGGGGCGGGGGGACACCGGGGAGCTGTTTTTT. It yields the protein CASSPGRGDTGELFF.

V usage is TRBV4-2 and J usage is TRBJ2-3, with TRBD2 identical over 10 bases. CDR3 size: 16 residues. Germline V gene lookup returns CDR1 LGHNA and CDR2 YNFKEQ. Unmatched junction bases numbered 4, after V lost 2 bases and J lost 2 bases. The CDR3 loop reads CASSQKSGRATDTQYF. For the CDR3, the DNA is TGTGCCAGCAGCCAAAAAAGCGGGAGGGCCACAGATACGCAGTATTTT.

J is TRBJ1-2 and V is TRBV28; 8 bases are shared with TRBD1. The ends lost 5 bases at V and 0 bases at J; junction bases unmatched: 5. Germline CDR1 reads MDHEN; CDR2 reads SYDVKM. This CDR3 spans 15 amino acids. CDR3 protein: CASSPDRDPNYGYTF. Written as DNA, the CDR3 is TGTGCCAGCAGTCCGGACAGGGATCCTAACTATGGCTACACCTTC.

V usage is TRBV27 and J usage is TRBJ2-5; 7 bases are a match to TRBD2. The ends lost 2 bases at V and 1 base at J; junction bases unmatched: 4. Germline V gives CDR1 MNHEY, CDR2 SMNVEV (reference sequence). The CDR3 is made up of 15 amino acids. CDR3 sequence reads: CASSLGLVGQETQYF. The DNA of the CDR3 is TGTGCCAGCAGTTTAGGACTAGTCGGCCAAGAGACCCAGTACTTC.

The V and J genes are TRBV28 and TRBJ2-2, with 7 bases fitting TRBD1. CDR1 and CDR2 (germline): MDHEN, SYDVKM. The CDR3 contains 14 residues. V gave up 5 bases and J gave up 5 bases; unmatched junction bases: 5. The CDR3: CASSRQGRTGELFF. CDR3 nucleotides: TGTGCCAGCAGTCGACAGGGTAGGACCGGGGAGCTGTTTTTT.

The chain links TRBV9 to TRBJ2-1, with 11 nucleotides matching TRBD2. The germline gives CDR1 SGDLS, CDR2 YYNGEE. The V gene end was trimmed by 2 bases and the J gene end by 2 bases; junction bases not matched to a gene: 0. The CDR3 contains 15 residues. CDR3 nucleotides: TGTGCCAGCAGCGTGACTAGCGGGACCTACAATGAGCAGTTCTTC. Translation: CASSVTSGTYNEQFF.

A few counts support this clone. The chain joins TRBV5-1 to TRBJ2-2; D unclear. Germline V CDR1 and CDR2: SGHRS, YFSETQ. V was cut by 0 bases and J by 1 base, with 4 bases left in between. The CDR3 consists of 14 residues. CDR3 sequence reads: CASSLAGNTGELFF. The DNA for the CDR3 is TGCGCCAGCAGCTTGGCAGGGAACACCGGGGAGCTGTTTTTT. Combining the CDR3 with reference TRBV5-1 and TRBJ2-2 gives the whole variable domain KAGVTQTPRYLIKTRGQQVTLSCSPISGHRSVSWYQQTPGQGLQFLFEYFSETQRNKGNFPGRFSGRQFSNSRSEMNVSTLELGDSALYLCASSLAGNTGELFFGEGSRLTVL.

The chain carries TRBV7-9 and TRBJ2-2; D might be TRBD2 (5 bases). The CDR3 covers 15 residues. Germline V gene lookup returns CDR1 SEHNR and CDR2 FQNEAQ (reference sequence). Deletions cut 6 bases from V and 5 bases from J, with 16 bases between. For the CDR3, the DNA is TGTGCCAGCAGGCAGCCCCCAACGGGGACCGGGGAGCTGTTTTTT. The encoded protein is CASRQPPTGTGELFF.

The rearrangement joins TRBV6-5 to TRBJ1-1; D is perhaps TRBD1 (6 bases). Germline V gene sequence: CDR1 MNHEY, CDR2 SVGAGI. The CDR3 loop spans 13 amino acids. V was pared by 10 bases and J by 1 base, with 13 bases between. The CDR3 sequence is CATKDSSNTEAFF. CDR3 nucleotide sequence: TGTGCCACCAAGGACAGTTCGAACACTGAAGCTTTCTTT.

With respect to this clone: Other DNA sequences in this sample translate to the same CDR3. CDR3 protein: CASRRQGAEGYTF. CDR3 DNA: TGTGCCAGTAGGCGACAGGGGGCGGAAGGCTACACCTTC. This chain uses TRBV19 with TRBJ1-2; 10 bases align to TRBD1. The germline V gene encodes CDR1 LNHDA and CDR2 SQIVND (reference sequence). Trimming cost V 6 bases and J 8 bases; bases outside gene matches: 6. CDR3 length equals 13 residues.

Here the CDR3 reads CASSPTGSTEAFF. CDR3 nucleotide sequence: TGTGCCAGTAGTCCTACAGGGTCCACTGAAGCTTTCTTT. The J gene is TRBJ1-1, the V gene TRBV19; D might be TRBD1 (6 bases). Germline loops: CDR1 LNHDA, CDR2 SQIVND (reference sequence). V was trimmed by 5 bases and J by 4 bases, leaving 11 bases between them. This CDR3 comprises 13 residues.

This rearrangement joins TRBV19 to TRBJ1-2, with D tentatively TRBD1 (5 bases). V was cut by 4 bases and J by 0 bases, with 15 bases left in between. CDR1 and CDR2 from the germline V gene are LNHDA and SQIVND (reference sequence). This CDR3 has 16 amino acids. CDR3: CASSRTSIGANYGYTF. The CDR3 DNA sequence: TGTGCCAGTAGTAGGACATCGATAGGGGCTAACTATGGCTACACCTTC.

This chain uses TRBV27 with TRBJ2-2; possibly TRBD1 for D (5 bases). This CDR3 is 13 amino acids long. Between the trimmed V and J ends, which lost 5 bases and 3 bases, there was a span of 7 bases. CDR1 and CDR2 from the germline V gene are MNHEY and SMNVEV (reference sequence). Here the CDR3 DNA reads TGTGCCAGCAGTAAGGGGTACACCGGGGAGCTGTTTTTT. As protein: CASSKGYTGELFF.

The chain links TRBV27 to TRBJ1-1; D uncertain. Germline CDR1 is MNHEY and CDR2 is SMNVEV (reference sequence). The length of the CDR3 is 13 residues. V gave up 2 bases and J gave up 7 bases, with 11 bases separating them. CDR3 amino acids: CASSLTSGDEAFF. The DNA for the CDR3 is TGTGCCAGCAGTTTAACTTCCGGGGATGAAGCTTTCTTT.

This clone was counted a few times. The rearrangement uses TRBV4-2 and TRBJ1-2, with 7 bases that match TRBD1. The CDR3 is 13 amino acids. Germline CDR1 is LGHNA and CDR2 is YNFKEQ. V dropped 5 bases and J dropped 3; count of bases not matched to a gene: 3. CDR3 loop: CASSKQGYYGYTF. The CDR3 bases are TGTGCCAGCAGCAAACAGGGGTACTATGGCTACACCTTC.

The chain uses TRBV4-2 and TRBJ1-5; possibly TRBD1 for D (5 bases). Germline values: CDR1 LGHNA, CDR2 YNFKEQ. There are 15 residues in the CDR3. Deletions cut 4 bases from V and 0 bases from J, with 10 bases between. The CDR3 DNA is TGTGCCAGCAGCCCCCTCGACAGTAGCAATCAGCCCCAGCATTTT. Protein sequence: CASSPLDSSNQPQHF.

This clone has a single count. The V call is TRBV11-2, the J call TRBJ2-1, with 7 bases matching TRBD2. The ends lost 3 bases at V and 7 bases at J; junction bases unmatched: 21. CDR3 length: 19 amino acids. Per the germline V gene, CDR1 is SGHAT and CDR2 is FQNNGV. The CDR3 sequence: CASSLGSLGERFGRNEQFF. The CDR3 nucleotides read TGTGCCAGCAGCTTGGGAAGTCTCGGGGAGCGGTTCGGGAGGAATGAGCAGTTCTTC.

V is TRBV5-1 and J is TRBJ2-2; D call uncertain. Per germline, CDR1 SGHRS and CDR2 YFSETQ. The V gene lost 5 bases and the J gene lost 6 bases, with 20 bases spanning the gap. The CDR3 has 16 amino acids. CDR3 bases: TGCGCCAGCAGGCCCCTGAGCACCGGCGGAGCCGGGGAGCTGTTTTTT. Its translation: CASRPLSTGGAGELFF.